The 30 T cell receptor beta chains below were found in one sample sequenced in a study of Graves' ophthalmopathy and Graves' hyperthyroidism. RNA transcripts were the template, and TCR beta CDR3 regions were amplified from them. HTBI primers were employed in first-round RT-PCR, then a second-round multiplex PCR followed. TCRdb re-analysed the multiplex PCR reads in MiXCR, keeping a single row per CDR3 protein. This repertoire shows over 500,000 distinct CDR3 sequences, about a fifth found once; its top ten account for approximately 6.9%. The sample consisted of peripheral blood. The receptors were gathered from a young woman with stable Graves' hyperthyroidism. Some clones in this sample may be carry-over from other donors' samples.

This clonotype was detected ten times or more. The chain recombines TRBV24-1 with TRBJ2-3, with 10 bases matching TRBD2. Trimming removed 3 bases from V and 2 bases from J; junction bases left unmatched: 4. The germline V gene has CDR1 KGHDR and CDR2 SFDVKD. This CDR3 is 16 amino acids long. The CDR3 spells CATSDQGLAVTDTQYF. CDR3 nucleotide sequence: TGTGCCACCAGTGATCAAGGACTAGCGGTCACAGATACGCAGTATTTT.

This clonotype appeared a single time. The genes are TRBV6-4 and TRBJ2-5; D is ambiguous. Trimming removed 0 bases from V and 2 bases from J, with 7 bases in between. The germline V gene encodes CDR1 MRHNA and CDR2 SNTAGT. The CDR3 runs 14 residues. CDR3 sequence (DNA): TGTGCCAGCAGTGACTCTCAGTTACAAGAGACCCAGTACTTC. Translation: CASSDSQLQETQYF.

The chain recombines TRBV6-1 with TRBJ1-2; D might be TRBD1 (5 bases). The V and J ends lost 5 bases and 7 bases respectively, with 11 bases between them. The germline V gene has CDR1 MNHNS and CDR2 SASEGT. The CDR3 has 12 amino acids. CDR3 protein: CASSRGVGGYTF. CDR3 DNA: TGTGCCAGCAGTAGAGGGGTCGGTGGCTACACCTTC.

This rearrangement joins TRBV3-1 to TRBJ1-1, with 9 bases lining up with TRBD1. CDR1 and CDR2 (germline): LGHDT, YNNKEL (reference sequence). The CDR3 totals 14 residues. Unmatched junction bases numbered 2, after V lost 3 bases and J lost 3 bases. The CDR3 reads CASSQRDRDTEAFF. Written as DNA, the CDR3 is TGTGCCAGCAGCCAGCGGGACAGGGACACTGAAGCTTTCTTT.

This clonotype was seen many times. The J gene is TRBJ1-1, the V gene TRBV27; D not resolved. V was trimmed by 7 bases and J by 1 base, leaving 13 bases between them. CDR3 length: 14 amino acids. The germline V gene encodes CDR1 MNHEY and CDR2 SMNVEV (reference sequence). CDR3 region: CASTPRRGNTEAFF. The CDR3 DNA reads TGTGCCAGCACCCCCCGCCGAGGGAACACTGAAGCTTTCTTT.

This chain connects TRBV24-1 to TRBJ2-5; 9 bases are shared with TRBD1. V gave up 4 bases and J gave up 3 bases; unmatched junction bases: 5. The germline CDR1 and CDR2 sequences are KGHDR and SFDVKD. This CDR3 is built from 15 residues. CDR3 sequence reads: CATSDPGQGEETQYF. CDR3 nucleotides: TGTGCCACCAGTGACCCGGGACAGGGCGAAGAGACCCAGTACTTC.

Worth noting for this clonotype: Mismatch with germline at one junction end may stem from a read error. CDR3 protein: CASCLRFRGGFYGYTF. CDR3 bases: TGTGCCAGCTGTTTACGGTTTCGGGGCGGGTTTTATGGCTACACCTTC. The chain links TRBV27 to TRBJ1-2; D is possibly TRBD1 (5 bases). The CDR3 has 16 residues. Germline CDR1 reads MNHEY; CDR2 reads SMNVEV (reference sequence).

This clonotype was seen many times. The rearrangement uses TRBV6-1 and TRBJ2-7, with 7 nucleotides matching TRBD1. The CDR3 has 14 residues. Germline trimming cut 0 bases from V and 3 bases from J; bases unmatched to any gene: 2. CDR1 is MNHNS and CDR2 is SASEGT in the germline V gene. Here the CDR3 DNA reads TGTGCCAGCAGTGAAGCGGGACAGTTCTACGAGCAGTACTTC. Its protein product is CASSEAGQFYEQYF.

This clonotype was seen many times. This chain's CDR3 is CASSSGYQETQYF. In DNA, the CDR3 is TGTGCCAGCAGTTCGGGGTACCAAGAGACCCAGTACTTC. This chain joins TRBV12-3 or TRBV12-4 and TRBJ2-5, with D possibly matching TRBD2 (5 bases). The CDR3 loop spans 13 amino acids. The V gene lost 4 bases and the J gene lost 0 bases, with 6 bases spanning the gap.

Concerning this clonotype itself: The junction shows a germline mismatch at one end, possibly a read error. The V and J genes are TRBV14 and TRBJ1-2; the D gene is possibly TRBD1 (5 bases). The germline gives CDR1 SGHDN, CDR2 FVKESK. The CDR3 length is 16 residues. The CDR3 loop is CASRQVRGSSLNGYTF. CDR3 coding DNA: TGTGCCAGCAGGCAAGTAAGGGGAAGCTCCCTAAACGGCTACACCTTC.

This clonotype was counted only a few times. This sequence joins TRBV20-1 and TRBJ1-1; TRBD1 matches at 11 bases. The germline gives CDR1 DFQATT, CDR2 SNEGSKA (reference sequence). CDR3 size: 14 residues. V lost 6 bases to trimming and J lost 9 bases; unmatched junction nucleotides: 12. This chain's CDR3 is CSAPGTGGWGKAFF. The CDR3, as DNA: TGCAGTGCCCCCGGGACAGGGGGGTGGGGTAAAGCTTTCTTT.

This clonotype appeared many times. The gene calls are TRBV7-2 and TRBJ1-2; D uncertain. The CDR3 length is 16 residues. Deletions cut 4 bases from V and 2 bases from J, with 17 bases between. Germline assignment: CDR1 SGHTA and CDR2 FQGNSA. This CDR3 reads CASSSAPHLRNYGYTF. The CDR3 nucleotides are TGTGCCAGCAGCTCCGCTCCACACCTTCGAAACTATGGCTACACCTTC.

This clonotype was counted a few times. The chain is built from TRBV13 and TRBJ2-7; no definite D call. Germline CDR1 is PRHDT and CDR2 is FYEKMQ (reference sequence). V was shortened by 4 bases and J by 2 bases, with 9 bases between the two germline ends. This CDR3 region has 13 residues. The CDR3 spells CASSYGSTYEQYF. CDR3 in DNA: TGTGCCAGCAGCTACGGTTCCACCTACGAGCAGTACTTC.

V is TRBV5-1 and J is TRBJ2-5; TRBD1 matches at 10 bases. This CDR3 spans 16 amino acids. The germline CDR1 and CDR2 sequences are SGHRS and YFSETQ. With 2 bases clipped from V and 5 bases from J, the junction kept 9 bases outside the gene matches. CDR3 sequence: CASSFGRQGATETQYF. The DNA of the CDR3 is TGCGCCAGCAGCTTCGGCCGACAGGGGGCTACGGAGACCCAGTACTTC.

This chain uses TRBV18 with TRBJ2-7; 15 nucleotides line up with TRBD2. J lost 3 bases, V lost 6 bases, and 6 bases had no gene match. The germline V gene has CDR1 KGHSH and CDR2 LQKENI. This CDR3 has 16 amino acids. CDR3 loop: CASSQGTSGGLYEQYF. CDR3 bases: TGTGCCAGCTCTCAAGGGACTAGCGGGGGGCTCTACGAGCAGTACTTC.

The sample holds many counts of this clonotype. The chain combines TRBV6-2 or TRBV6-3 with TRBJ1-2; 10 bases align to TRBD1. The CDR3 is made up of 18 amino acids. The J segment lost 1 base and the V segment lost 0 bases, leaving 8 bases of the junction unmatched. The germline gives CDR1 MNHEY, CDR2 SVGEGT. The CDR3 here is CASSYSLTGGKFNYGYTF. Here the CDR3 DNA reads TGTGCCAGCAGTTACTCGCTGACAGGGGGCAAATTTAACTATGGCTACACCTTC.

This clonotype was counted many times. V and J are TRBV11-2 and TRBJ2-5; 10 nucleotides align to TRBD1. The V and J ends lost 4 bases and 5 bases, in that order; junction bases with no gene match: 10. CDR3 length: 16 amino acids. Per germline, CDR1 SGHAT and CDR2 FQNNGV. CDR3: CASSSRQGALLETQYF. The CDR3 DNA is TGTGCCAGCAGCTCCCGACAGGGGGCGCTTTTGGAGACCCAGTACTTC.

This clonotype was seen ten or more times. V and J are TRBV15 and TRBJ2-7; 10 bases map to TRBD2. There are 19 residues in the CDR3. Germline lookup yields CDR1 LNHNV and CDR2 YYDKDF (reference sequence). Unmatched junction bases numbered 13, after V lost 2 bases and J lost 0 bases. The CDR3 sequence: CATSRNTWLAGEPSYEQYF. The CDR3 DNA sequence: TGTGCCACCAGCAGAAACACATGGCTAGCGGGAGAACCCTCCTACGAGCAGTACTTC.

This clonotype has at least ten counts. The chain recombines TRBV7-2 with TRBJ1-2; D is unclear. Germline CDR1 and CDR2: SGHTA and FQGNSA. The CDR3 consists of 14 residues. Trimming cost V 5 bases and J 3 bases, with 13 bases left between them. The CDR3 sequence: CASSPGVGDYGYTF. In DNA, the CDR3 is TGTGCCAGCAGCCCCGGTGTGGGCGACTATGGCTACACCTTC.

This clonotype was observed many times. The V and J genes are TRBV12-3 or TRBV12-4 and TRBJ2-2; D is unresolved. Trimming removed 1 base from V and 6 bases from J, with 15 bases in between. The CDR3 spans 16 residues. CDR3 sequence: CASSLGIGQVSGELFF. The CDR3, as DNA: TGTGCCAGCAGTTTAGGTATCGGCCAAGTCTCCGGGGAGCTGTTTTTT.

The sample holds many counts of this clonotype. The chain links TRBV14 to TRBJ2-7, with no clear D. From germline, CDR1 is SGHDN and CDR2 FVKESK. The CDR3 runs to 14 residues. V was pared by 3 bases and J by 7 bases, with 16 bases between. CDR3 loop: CASSQVFERKEQYF. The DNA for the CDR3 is TGTGCCAGCAGCCAGGTATTTGAGCGAAAAGAGCAGTACTTC.

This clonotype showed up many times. The CDR3 nucleotides are TGCGCCAGCAGCCCCGAGGGGGGGAATGGAAACACCATATATTTT. Protein: CASSPEGGNGNTIYF. This rearrangement joins TRBV5-1 to TRBJ1-3; D possibly corresponds to TRBD1 (6 bases). V was pared by 4 bases and J by 3 bases, with 14 bases between. The CDR3 spans 15 residues. Germline V CDR1 and CDR2: SGHRS, YFSETQ.

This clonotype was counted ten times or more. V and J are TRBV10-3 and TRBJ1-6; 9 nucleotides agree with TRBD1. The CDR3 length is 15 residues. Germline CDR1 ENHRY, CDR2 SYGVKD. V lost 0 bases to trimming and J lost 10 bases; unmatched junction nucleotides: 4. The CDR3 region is CAISESGTGFSPLHF. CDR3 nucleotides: TGTGCCATCAGTGAGTCCGGGACAGGGTTCTCACCCCTCCACTTT.

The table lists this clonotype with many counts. Written as DNA, the CDR3 is TGTGCCAGCAGCCCTTCTCAAGGTCGTGAGACCCAGTACTTC. Translation: CASSPSQGRETQYF. The V and J genes are TRBV4-2 and TRBJ2-5; no clear D gene. V was clipped by 4 bases and J by 5 bases, with 14 bases between them. Germline V CDR1 and CDR2: LGHNA, YNFKEQ. CDR3 size: 14 residues.

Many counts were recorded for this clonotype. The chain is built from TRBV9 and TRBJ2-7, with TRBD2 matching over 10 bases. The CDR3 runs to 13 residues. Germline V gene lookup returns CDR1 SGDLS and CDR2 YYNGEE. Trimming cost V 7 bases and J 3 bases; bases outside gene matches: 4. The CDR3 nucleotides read TGTGCCAGCCAGCCTAGCGGGAGCTACGAGCAGTACTTC. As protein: CASQPSGSYEQYF.

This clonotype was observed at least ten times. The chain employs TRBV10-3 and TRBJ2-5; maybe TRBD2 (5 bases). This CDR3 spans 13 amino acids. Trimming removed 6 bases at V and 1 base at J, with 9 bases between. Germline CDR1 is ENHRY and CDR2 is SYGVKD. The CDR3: CAIRMGVQETQYF. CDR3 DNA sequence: TGTGCCATCAGGATGGGAGTCCAAGAGACCCAGTACTTC.

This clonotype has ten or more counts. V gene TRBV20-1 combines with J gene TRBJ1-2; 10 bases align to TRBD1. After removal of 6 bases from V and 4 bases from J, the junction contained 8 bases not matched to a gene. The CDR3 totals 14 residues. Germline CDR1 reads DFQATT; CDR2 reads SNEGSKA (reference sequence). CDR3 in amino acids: CSATGDRGRYGYTF. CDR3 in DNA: TGCAGTGCCACCGGGGACAGGGGCCGCTATGGCTACACCTTC.

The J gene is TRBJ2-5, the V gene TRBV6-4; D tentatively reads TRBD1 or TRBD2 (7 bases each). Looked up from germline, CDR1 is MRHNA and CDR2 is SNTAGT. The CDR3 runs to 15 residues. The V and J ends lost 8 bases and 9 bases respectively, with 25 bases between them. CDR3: CASLGPLGRGGSQYF. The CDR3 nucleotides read TGTGCCAGCCTGGGACCCCTTGGCAGGGGGGGGTCCCAGTACTTC.

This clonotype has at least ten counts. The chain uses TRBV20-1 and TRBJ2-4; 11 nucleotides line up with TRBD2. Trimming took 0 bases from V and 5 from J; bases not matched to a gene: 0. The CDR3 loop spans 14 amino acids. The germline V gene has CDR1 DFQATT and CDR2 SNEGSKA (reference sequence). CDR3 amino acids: CSARDSGRENIQYF. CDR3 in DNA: TGCAGTGCTAGAGATAGCGGGAGGGAAAACATTCAGTACTTC.

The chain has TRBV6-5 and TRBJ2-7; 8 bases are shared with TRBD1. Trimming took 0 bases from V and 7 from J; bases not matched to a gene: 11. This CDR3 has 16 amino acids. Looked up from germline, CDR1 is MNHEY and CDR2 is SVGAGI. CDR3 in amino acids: CASSYSDGTGLQEQYF. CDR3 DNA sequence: TGTGCCAGCAGTTACTCAGATGGGACAGGCCTCCAAGAGCAGTACTTC.